The entry below describes one T cell receptor beta chain. Its antigen is not identified. One entry per CDR3 protein, without DNA, is what TCRdb gives after re-calling the 5' RACE reads. The sample includes about 460,000 distinct CDR3 sequences. The record originates from a study of T cells expressing NK-cell markers. Study as a whole: The TCR beta repertoires originated in sorted CD3+CD56+NKG2C+, CD3+CD56+NKG2C- and CD3+CD56-NKG2C+ T cells.

Notes on the study in general: Whether the expanded NKG2C+ T cell clones recognized HCMV remained unclear. Topping the CD3+CD56-NKG2C+ fraction as well were these clonotypes, in several donors. Roughly six of the donors carried dominant NKG2C+ clonotypes that took up roughly 1.0-7.5% of their CD8+ T cells.

Germline V gene lookup returns CDR1 SQVTM and CDR2 ANQGSEA. The CDR3 runs to 18 residues. This chain joins TRBV29-1 and TRBJ1-1; the TCRdb D gene call, TRBD1, has no DNA to confirm it. This clonotype was obtained from a woman in her forties or fifties in good health. Sample: blood T cells: a sorted CD56 or NKG2C T cell subset, CD4+ or CD8+ T cells, or bulk PBMC T cells (not recorded which). The CDR3 reads CSVEGELGTGIEDTEAFF.